This is a list of T cell receptor beta chains from one sample in a study of response to subunit inactivated influenza vaccine. TCRdb re-called the RT-PCR reads with MiXCR, one entry per CDR3 protein. The sample shows under 500,000 distinct CDR3 sequences, 11% of them seen only once. The source material was PBMCs from blood, sampled 40 to 50 days after vaccination. These receptors originate from a man aged 50 to 59 who received an inactivated influenza vaccine. The conserved cysteine and the conserved F or W are not part of the CDR3 here. Fields, in order: CDR3 protein, V gene, J gene.

ASSFAGVGNEQF	TRBV12-3/TRBV12-4	TRBJ2-1
ASSLGATYGYT	TRBV5-1	TRBJ1-2
ASSLDPTRTSWTYEQY	TRBV11-1	TRBJ2-7
ASSAWGDETQY	TRBV9	TRBJ2-5
ASRFTPGSYEQY	TRBV7-2	TRBJ2-7
ASSLGTRQLQETQY	TRBV5-5	TRBJ2-5
ASSWSFDEQY	TRBV28	TRBJ2-7
ASSYSPGSMNTEAF	TRBV6-8	TRBJ1-1
ASSITRTGIASGYT	TRBV6-5	TRBJ1-2
ASSLVASEGTEAF	TRBV5-1	TRBJ1-1
ASSLVAGMQSSEQF	TRBV11-3	TRBJ2-1
ASSFYRGETQY	TRBV7-2	TRBJ2-5
SVVPSGRAYEQY	TRBV29-1	TRBJ2-7
ASSTQRTDTQY	TRBV5-1	TRBJ2-3
ASSLGLAGREQY	TRBV11-2	TRBJ2-7
ASSLGFEHTEAF	TRBV7-9	TRBJ1-1
ASSLLAGDGETQY	TRBV5-6	TRBJ2-5
SVREGYTQY	TRBV29-1	TRBJ2-3
ASSRLDRGRETQY	TRBV7-9	TRBJ2-5
ASSLDRGRETQY	TRBV7-2	TRBJ2-5
SVDVSYTDTQY	TRBV29-1	TRBJ2-3
ASSLGRADETQY	TRBV5-1	TRBJ2-5
SARDSGRVGYEQY	TRBV20-1	TRBJ2-7
ASSRLVGLNTEAF	TRBV5-1	TRBJ1-1
AISDNTDTQY	TRBV10-3	TRBJ2-3
SGTTPGGANEQF	TRBV29-1	TRBJ2-1
ASSQAVRGRYEQY	TRBV3-1	TRBJ2-7
SATRGETQY	TRBV20-1	TRBJ2-5
ASRLTGGSNQPQH	TRBV6-2/TRBV6-3	TRBJ1-5
SVGGPRGETQY	TRBV29-1	TRBJ2-5
AITEGRGMNTGELF	TRBV10-3	TRBJ2-2
ASSPDGHQPQH	TRBV18	TRBJ1-5
ASKEAGGGREQY	TRBV5-1	TRBJ2-7
AWSVLGWSEQF	TRBV30	TRBJ2-1
ASRDAGARNYGYT	TRBV6-1	TRBJ1-2
ASRRGTGRVEQF	TRBV27	TRBJ2-1
SARVDREQF	TRBV20-1	TRBJ2-1
SARGLGAGRPLPDTQY	TRBV20-1	TRBJ2-3
SALRGTSTDTQY	TRBV20-1	TRBJ2-3
ASSQGFGREISNYGYT	TRBV16	TRBJ1-2
ASSIRGPQH	TRBV12-3/TRBV12-4	TRBJ1-5
SARDGLAGYTKQF	TRBV20-1	TRBJ2-1
ASSQERFSYNEQF	TRBV4-3	TRBJ2-1
ASGPPSSYEQY	TRBV7-2	TRBJ2-7
AISPGLLCYEQY	TRBV4-2	TRBJ2-7
ASSTLAYEQY	TRBV6-2/TRBV6-3	TRBJ2-7
ASSLAGGDQETQY	TRBV11-2	TRBJ2-5
ASSPRTSAYEQY	TRBV28	TRBJ2-7
ASSLGGQPFNEQF	TRBV5-1	TRBJ2-1
ASSLASYNEQF	TRBV7-2	TRBJ2-1
ASSRQGMESNQPQH	TRBV12-3/TRBV12-4	TRBJ1-5
ASSSPVISGNTIY	TRBV7-9	TRBJ1-3
ASSLQARANYGYT	TRBV5-4	TRBJ1-2